The clone carrying this T cell receptor beta chain has a handful of counts. Antigen unknown. MiXCR was run by TCRdb on the reads, yielding one entry per CDR3 protein. The sample holds 600,000 to 700,000 distinct CDR3 sequences, around 32% seen once. This record belongs to a study of T cell repertoires in cytomegalovirus infection. In the study overall: The authors relied on CMV epitopes, both recently identified HLA-C-restricted and well-studied HLA-B-restricted.

The V and J ends lost 5 bases and 4 bases respectively, with 11 bases between them. Germline V gene data show CDR1 as DFQATT and CDR2 as SNEGSKA (reference sequence). This CDR3 comprises 12 residues. The source is a human donor in good health (CMV status not recorded). Some clones in this sample may be carry-over from other donors' samples. V and J are TRBV20-1 and TRBJ1-2, with D hard to call. The material sequenced was cultured PBMCs, taken from culture after CMV antigen stimulation. The CDR3 sequence is CSAPGTSYGYTF. The CDR3 region has the DNA TGCAGTGCTCCCGGAACCAGCTATGGCTACACCTTC.